The rows below give T cell receptor beta chains drawn from one sample of a study of PD-1 blockade in classical Hodgkin lymphoma. Measured with immunoSEQ multiplex PCR; TCRdb has only the in-frame clones, and not every one. The table includes some 13,000 clones, over 75% detected once. Sequenced material: peripheral blood mononuclear cells (PBMCs), taken at baseline. Receptor source: a human donor with classical Hodgkin lymphoma. Each CDR3 is given with its conserved first and last residue. D genes are given only for firm matches. Clone sizes are given selectively: once, few, many, or a class where the clone is expanded.

TRBD1	TRBV10-3	TRBJ2-2	-	CATRPGTGDGAGELFF	TGTGCCACCCGACCCGGGACAGGGGACGGGGCCGGGGAGCTGTTTTTT
-	TRBV5-6	TRBJ2-1	few	CASSAGLPNEQFF	TGTGCCAGCAGCGCGGGACTCCCCAATGAGCAGTTCTTC
-	TRBV6-5	TRBJ2-7	-	CASSQDWRYEQYF	TGTGCCAGCAGCCAAGATTGGCGCTACGAGCAGTACTTC
-	TRBV28	TRBJ1-5	-	CASSSWMGQGSNQPQHF	TGTGCCAGCAGTTCCTGGATGGGGCAGGGCAGCAATCAGCCCCAGCATTTT
-	TRBV18	TRBJ1-3	-	CASSLINLGNTIYF	TGTGCCAGCTCACTCATAAACCTCGGAAACACCATATATTTT
-	TRBV19	TRBJ2-3	once	CASSMNRESAEYF	TGTGCCAGTAGTATGAATCGGGAGTCGGCGGAGTATTTT
TRBD1	TRBV29-1	TRBJ2-1	-	CSVEDFDRGPPNEQFF	TGCAGCGTTGAAGACTTCGACAGGGGGCCCCCCAATGAGCAGTTCTTC
-	TRBV19	TRBJ2-4	-	CASSGGGSRTYF	TGTGCCAGTAGCGGAGGGGGTAGCCGCACGTACTTC
-	TRBV4-1	TRBJ2-2	-	CASSQESGTGELFF	TGCGCCAGCAGCCAAGAATCGGGCACCGGGGAGCTGTTTTTT
TRBD2	TRBV19	TRBJ2-1	-	CASSMLPSGSSEQFF	TGTGCCAGTAGTATGCTTCCTAGCGGGAGTAGTGAGCAGTTCTTC
-	TRBV10-1	TRBJ1-1	-	CASSEGGKNTEAFF	TGCGCCAGCAGTGAGGGGGGGAAGAACACTGAAGCTTTCTTT
-	TRBV27	TRBJ2-3	-	CASSLWGRGGTDTQYF	TGTGCCAGCAGTTTATGGGGCAGAGGGGGCACAGATACGCAGTATTTT
-	TRBV5-1	TRBJ2-3	-	CASSLEPGLSTDTQYF	TGCGCCAGCAGCTTGGAGCCAGGACTCAGCACAGATACGCAGTATTTT
TRBD2	TRBV18	TRBJ2-3	-	CASTPALAGVRDTQYF	TGTGCCAGCACACCCGCCCTTGCGGGAGTCAGAGATACGCAGTATTTT
-	TRBV16	TRBJ2-7	-	CASSQSHSSYEQYF	TGTGCCAGCAGCCAATCGCATAGCTCCTACGAGCAGTACTTC
-	TRBV6-1	TRBJ2-2	-	CASSVLGATGTGELFF	TGTGCCAGCAGTGTCCTGGGGGCGACGGGCACCGGGGAGCTGTTTTTT
-	TRBV5-6	TRBJ1-1	-	CASSYPGAGGTEAFF	TGTGCCAGCAGCTACCCGGGGGCCGGGGGCACTGAAGCTTTCTTT
-	TRBV7-9	TRBJ2-7	-	CASSPDGEQYF	TGTGCCAGCAGCCCGGACGGCGAGCAGTACTTC
-	TRBV5-5	TRBJ2-3	-	CASSLRRGGTDTQYF	TGTGCCAGCAGCTTACGGAGGGGAGGCACAGATACGCAGTATTTT
TRBD1	TRBV28	TRBJ2-7	-	CASIGQGTAYEQYF	TGTGCCAGCATCGGACAGGGGACCGCCTACGAGCAGTACTTC
TRBD1	TRBV7-9	TRBJ2-2	few	CASSLGSGTDNTGELFF	TGTGCCAGCAGCTTAGGTTCCGGGACAGATAACACCGGGGAGCTGTTTTTT
TRBD1	TRBV20-1	TRBJ2-7	-	CSTGVYEQYF	TGCAGTACAGGGGTCTACGAGCAGTACTTC
-	TRBV10-3	TRBJ2-1	-	CAIKDDAYNEQFF	TGTGCCATCAAAGACGACGCCTACAATGAGCAGTTCTTC
-	TRBV5-4	TRBJ2-1	-	CASSLGGGPYDEQFF	TGTGCCAGCAGCTTGGGCGGAGGGCCTTACGATGAGCAGTTCTTC
-	TRBV14	TRBJ2-7	-	CASSRVQSGAYEQYF	TGTGCCAGCAGCCGTGTACAATCAGGGGCCTACGAGCAGTACTTC
-	TRBV11-2	TRBJ2-1	-	CASSFTGVEGNNEQFF	TGTGCCAGCAGCTTTACGGGAGTTGAGGGGAACAATGAGCAGTTCTTC
-	TRBV5-1	TRBJ2-6	-	CASSQPSGANVLTF	TGCGCCAGCAGCCAGCCGTCTGGGGCCAACGTCCTGACTTTC
-	TRBV10-3	TRBJ2-7	-	CAISESQGFEAEQYF	TGTGCCATCAGTGAGTCGCAAGGGTTCGAAGCCGAGCAGTACTTC
-	TRBV7-9	TRBJ2-3	-	CASSLGNVGDTQYF	TGTGCCAGCAGCTTAGGCAATGTCGGTGATACGCAGTATTTT
-	TRBV14	TRBJ2-1	-	CASSQGTGWVNEQFF	TGTGCCAGCAGCCAAGGGACTGGCTGGGTCAATGAGCAGTTCTTC
TRBD2	TRBV27	TRBJ2-1	once	CASSLSAPSGRLSYNEQFF	TGTGCCAGCAGTTTATCGGCCCCTAGCGGGAGACTCTCCTACAATGAGCAGTTCTTC
-	TRBV28	TRBJ2-3	-	CASLDGSAGTDTQYF	TGTGCCAGCCTCGACGGCTCCGCGGGCACAGATACGCAGTATTTT
-	TRBV5-6	TRBJ1-1	once	CASSFTTGPMNTEAFF	TGTGCCAGCAGCTTTACGACAGGACCTATGAACACTGAAGCTTTCTTT
-	TRBV5-1	TRBJ2-7	-	CASSERNYEQYF	TGCGCCAGCAGCGAAAGAAACTACGAGCAGTACTTC
-	TRBV2	TRBJ1-1	-	CASSVGARTEAFF	TGTGCCAGCAGTGTGGGGGCCAGGACTGAAGCTTTCTTT
TRBD2	TRBV2	TRBJ2-2	-	CASSRRNGLAGVQTGELFF	TGTGCCAGCAGCCGCCGCAACGGACTAGCGGGAGTACAGACCGGGGAGCTGTTTTTT